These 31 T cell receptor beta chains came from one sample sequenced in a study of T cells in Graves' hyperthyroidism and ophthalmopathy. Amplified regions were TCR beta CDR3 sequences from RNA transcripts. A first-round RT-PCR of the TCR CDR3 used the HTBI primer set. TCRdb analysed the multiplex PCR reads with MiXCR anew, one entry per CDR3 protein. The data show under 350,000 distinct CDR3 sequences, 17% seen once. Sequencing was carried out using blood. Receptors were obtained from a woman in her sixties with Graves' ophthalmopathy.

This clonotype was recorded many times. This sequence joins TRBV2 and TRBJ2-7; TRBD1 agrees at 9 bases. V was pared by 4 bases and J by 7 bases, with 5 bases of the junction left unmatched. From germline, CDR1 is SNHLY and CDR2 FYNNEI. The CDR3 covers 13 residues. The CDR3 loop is CASSADRGGEQYF. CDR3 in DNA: TGTGCCAGCAGTGCGGACAGGGGAGGGGAGCAGTACTTC.

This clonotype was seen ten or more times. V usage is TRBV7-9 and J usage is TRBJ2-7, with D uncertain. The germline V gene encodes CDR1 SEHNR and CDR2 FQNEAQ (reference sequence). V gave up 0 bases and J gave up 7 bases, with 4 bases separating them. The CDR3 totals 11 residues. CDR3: CASSLAREQYF. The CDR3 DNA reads TGTGCCAGCAGCTTAGCGCGAGAGCAGTACTTC.

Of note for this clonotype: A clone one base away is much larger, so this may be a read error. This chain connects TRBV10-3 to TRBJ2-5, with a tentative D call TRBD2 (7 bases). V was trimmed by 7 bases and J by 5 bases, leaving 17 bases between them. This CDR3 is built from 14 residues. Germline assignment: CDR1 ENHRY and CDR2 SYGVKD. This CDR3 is CAINDGRGGETQYF. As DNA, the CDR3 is TGTGCCATCAATGACGGCAGGGGAGGGGAGACCCAGTACTTC.

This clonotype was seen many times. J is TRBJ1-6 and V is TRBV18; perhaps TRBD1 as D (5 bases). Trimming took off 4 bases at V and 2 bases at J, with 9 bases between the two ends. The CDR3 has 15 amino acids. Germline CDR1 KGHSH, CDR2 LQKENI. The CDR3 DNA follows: TGTGCCAGCTCACAAGGACAACCCTATAATTCACCCCTCCACTTT. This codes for CASSQGQPYNSPLHF.

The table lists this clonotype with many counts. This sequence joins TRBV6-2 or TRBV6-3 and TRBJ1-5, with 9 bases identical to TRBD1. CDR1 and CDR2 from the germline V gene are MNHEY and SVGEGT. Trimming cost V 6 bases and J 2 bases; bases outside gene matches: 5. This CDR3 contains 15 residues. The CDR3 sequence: CASSDRTGGNQPQHF. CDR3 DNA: TGTGCCAGCAGCGACAGGACAGGGGGCAATCAGCCCCAGCATTTT.

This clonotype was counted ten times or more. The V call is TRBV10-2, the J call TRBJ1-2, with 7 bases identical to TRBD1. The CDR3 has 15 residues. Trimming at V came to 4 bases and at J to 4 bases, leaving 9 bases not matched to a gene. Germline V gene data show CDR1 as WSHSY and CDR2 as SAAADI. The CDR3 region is CASSGDSSGVYGYTF. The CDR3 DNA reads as TGCGCCAGCAGTGGGGACAGCTCCGGAGTCTATGGCTACACCTTC.

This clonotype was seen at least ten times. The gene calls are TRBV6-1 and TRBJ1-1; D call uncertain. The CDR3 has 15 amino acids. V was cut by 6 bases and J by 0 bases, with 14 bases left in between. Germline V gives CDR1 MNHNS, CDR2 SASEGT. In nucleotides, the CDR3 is TGTGCCAGCAGGTACCGAGGATGCCTGAACACTGAAGCTTTCTTT. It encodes CASRYRGCLNTEAFF.

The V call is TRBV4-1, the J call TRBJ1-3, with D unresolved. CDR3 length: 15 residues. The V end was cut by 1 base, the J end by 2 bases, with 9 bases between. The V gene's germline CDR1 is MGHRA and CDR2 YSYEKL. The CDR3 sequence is CASSQVGNTGNTIYF. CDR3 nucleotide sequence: TGCGCCAGCAGCCAAGTTGGCAACACTGGAAACACCATATATTTT.

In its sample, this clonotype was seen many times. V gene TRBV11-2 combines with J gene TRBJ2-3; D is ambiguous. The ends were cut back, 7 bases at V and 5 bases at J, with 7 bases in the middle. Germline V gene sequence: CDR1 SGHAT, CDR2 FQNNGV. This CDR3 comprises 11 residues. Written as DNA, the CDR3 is TGTGCCAGCACTCACGGAGATACGCAGTATTTT. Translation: CASTHGDTQYF.

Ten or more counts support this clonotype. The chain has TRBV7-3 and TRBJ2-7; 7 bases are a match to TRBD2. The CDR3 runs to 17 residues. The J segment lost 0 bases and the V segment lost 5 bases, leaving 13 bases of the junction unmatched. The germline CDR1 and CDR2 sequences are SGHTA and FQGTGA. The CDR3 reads CASSPFIGAGTSYEQYF. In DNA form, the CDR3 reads TGTGCCAGCAGCCCCTTCATAGGAGCGGGAACCTCCTACGAGCAGTACTTC.

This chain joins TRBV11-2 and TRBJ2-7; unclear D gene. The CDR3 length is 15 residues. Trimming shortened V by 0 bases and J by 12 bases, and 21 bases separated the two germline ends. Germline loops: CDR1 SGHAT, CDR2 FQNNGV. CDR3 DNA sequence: TGTGCCAGCAGCTTAGAACAGATCTATCCTACGAATGCGTACTTC. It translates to CASSLEQIYPTNAYF. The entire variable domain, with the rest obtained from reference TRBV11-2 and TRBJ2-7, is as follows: EAGVAQSPRYKIIEKRQSVAFWCNPISGHATLYWYQQILGQGPKLLIQFQNNGVVDDSQLPKDRFSAERLKGVDSTLKIQPAKLEDSAVYLCASSLEQIYPTNAYFGPGTRLTVT.

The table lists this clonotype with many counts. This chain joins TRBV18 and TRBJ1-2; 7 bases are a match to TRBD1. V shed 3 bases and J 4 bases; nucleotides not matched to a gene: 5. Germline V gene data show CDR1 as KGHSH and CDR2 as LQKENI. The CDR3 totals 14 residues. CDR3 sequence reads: CASSPGDSPYGYTF. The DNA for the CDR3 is TGTGCCAGCTCACCCGGGGACAGCCCCTATGGCTACACCTTC.

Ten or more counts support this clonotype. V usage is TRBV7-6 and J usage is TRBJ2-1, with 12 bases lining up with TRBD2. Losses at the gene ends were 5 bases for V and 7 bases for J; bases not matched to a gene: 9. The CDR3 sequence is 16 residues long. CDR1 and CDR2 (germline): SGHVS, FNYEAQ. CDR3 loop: CASSLGTSGLGNEQFF. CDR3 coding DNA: TGTGCCAGCAGCCTCGGGACTAGCGGGCTCGGAAATGAGCAGTTCTTC.

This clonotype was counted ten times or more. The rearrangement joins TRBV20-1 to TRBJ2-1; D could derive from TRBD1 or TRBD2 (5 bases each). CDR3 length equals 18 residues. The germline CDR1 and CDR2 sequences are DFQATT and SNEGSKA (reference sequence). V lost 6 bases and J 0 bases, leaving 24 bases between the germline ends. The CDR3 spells CSASADARQRSSYNEQFF. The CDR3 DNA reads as TGCAGTGCCTCCGCCGATGCGCGACAGCGGAGCTCCTACAATGAGCAGTTCTTC.

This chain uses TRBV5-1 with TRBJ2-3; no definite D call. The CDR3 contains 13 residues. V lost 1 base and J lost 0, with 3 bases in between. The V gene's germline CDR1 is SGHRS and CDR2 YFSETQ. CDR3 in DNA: TGCGCCAGCAGCTTGTGGAGCACAGATACGCAGTATTTT. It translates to CASSLWSTDTQYF.

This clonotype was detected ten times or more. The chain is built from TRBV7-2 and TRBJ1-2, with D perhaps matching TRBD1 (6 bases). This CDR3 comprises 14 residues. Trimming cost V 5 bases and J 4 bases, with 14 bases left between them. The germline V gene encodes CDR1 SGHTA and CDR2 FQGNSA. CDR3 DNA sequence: TGTGCCAGCAGCACGATTACAGGGATCTATGGCTACACCTTC. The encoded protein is CASSTITGIYGYTF.

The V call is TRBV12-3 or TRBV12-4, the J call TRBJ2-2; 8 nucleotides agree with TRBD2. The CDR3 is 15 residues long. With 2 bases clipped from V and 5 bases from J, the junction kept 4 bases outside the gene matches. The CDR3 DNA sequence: TGTGCCAGCAGTTTACGGGGGGGCCGGACCGGGGAGCTGTTTTTT. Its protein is CASSLRGGRTGELFF.

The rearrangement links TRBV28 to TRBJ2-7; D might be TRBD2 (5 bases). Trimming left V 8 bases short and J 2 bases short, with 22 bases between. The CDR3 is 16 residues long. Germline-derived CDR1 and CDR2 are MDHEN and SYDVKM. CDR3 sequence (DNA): TGTGCCAGCTCCCAACGGCCAGCGGTGCGGCCCTACGAGCAGTACTTC. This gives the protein CASSQRPAVRPYEQYF.

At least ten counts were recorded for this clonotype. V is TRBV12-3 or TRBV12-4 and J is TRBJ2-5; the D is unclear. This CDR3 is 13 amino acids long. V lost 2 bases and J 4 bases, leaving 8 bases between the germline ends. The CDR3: CASSLRQTETQYF. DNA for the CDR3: TGTGCCAGCAGTTTAAGGCAGACAGAGACCCAGTACTTC.

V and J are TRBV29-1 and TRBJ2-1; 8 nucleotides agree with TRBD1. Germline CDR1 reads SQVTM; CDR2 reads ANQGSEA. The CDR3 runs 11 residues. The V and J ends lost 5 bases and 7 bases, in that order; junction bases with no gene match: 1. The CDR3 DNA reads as TGCAGCGTTACAGGGGGAAATGAGCAGTTCTTC. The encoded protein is CSVTGGNEQFF.

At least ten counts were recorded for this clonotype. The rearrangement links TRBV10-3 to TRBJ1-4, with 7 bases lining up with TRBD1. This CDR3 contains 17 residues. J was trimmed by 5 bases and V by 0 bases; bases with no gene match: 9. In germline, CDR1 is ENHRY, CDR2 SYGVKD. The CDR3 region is CAISESIRQGSNEKLFF. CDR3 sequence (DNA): TGTGCCATCAGTGAGTCTATTAGACAGGGCTCAAATGAAAAACTGTTTTTT.

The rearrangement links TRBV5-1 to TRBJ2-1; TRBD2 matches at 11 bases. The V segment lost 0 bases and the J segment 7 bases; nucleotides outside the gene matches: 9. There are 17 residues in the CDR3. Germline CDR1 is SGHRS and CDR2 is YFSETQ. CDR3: CASSLVLAGGLGNEQFF. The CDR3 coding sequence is TGCGCCAGCAGCTTGGTGCTAGCGGGGGGCCTCGGGAATGAGCAGTTCTTC. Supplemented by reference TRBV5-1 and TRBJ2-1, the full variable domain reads KAGVTQTPRYLIKTRGQQVTLSCSPISGHRSVSWYQQTPGQGLQFLFEYFSETQRNKGNFPGRFSGRQFSNSRSEMNVSTLELGDSALYLCASSLVLAGGLGNEQFFGPGTRLTVL.

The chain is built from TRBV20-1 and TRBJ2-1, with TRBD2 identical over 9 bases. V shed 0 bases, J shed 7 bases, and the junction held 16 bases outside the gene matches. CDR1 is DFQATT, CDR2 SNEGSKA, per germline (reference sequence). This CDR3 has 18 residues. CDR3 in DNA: TGCAGTGCTAGAGAGGGGGGCGGGGGGGGGGGGGGAAGGAATGAGCAGTTCTTC. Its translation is CSAREGGGGGGGRNEQFF.

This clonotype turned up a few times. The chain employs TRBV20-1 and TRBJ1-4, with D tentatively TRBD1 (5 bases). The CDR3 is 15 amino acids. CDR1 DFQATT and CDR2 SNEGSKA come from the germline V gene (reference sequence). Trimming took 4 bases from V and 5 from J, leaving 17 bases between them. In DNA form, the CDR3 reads TGCAGTGCTACCCAACGACAGAGAAGAAATGAAAAACTGTTTTTT. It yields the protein CSATQRQRRNEKLFF.

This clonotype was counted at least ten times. DNA of the CDR3: TGCAGCGTTGAAGAGGGAGAATACAATGAGCAGTTCTTC. The encoded protein is CSVEEGEYNEQFF. The rearrangement joins TRBV29-1 to TRBJ2-1, with D possibly being TRBD2 (5 bases). The germline V gene encodes CDR1 SQVTM and CDR2 ANQGSEA. The V end was cut by 0 bases, the J end by 4 bases, with 7 bases between. The CDR3 is 13 residues long.

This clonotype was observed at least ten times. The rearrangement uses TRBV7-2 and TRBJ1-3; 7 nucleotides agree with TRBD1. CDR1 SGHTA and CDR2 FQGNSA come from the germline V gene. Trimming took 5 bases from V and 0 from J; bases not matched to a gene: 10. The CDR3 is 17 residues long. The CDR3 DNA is TGTGCCAGCAGCCCTATACAGGGGCCTTACTCTGGAAACACCATATATTTT. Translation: CASSPIQGPYSGNTIYF.

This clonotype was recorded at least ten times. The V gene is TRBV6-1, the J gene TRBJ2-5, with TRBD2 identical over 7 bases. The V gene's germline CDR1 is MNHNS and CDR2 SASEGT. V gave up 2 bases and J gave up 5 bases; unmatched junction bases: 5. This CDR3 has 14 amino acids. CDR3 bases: TGTGCCAGCAGTGAACTCCTAGCGGATGAGACCCAGTACTTC. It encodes CASSELLADETQYF.

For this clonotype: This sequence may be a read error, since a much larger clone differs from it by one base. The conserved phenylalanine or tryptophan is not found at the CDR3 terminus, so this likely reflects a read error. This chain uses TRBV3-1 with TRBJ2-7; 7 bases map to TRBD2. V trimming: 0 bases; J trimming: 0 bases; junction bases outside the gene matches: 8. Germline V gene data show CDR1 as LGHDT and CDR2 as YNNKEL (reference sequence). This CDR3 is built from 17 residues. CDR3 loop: CASSQENLGEGSYEQYS. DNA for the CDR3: TGTGCCAGCAGCCAAGAGAATCTAGGGGAGGGCTCCTACGAGCAGTACTCC.

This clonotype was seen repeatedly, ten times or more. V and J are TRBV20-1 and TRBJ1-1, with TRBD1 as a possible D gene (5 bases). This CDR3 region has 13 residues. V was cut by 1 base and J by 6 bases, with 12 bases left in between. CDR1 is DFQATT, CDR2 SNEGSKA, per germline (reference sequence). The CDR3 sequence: CSARGQPGPEAFF. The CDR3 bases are TGCAGTGCTAGAGGCCAGCCGGGGCCTGAAGCTTTCTTT.

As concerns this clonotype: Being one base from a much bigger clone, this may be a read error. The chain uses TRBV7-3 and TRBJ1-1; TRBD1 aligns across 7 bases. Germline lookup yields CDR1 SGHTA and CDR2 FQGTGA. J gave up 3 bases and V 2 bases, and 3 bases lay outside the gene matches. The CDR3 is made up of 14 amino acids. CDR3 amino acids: CASSLAQGHTEAFF. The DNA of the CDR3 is TGTGCCAGCAGCTTAGCACAGGGGCACACTGAAGCTTTCTTT.

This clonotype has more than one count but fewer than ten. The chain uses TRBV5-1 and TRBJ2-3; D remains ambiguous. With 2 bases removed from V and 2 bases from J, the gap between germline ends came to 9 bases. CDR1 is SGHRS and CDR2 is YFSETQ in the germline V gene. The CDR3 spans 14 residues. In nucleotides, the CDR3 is TGCGCCAGCAGCTTTGGTCAGTTCACAGATACGCAGTATTTT. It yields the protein CASSFGQFTDTQYF.